The rows below give T cell receptor beta chains drawn from one sample of a study of monozygotic twins with cystic fibrosis. The protocol was immunoSEQ multiplex PCR, while the TCRdb copy is restricted to in-frame clones and leaves out a portion. The data contain around 29,000 clones, around four fifths of them singletons. Material for sequencing was blood. These receptors came from a girl between 2 and 10 years old with cystic fibrosis. Both conserved end residues are part of each CDR3. D genes are given only for firm matches. Some rows mark clone size as missing; the rest say once, few, many or name a class of expanded clone.

j_call	d_call	v_call	clone_size	cdr3_aa	cdr3_nt
TRBJ2-1	TRBD2	TRBV27	-	CASRGLAGYDEQFF	TGTGCCAGCAGGGGACTAGCGGGATACGATGAGCAGTTCTTC
TRBJ2-4	-	TRBV15	-	CATSREQEGNIQYF	TGTGCCACCAGCAGAGAACAGGAGGGAAACATTCAGTACTTC
TRBJ2-1	TRBD2	TRBV4-1	-	CASRGLAGLNEQFF	TGCGCCAGCCGGGGACTAGCGGGACTAAATGAGCAGTTCTTC
TRBJ1-4	-	TRBV6-1	few	CASRNEKLFF	TGTGCCAGCAGAAACGAAAAACTGTTTTTT
TRBJ2-1	-	TRBV10-3	-	CAISESNLAPNEQFF	TGTGCCATCAGTGAGTCGAACCTAGCGCCCAATGAGCAGTTCTTC
TRBJ1-2	-	TRBV27	-	CASSSSGADGGYTF	TGTGCCAGCAGTTCGAGCGGGGCAGACGGTGGCTACACCTTC
TRBJ2-5	TRBD1	TRBV9	-	CASSRDGGQGQETQYF	TGTGCCAGCAGCCGCGACGGCGGACAGGGACAAGAGACCCAGTACTTC
TRBJ1-4	-	TRBV6-6	-	CASSHPRATNEKLFF	TGTGCCAGCAGTCACCCCAGGGCAACTAATGAAAAACTGTTTTTT
TRBJ2-7	-	TRBV10-2	-	CASSIGRSYEQYF	TGCGCCAGCTCAATCGGCAGATCCTACGAGCAGTACTTC
TRBJ1-1	-	TRBV7-7	-	CASSSPERIDRAFF	TGTGCCAGCAGCTCGCCGGAGAGAATTGATAGAGCTTTCTTT
TRBJ2-5	-	TRBV27	-	CASSLAGRSGTQYF	TGTGCCAGCAGTTTGGCGGGTCGTAGCGGGACCCAGTACTTC
TRBJ1-1	-	TRBV6-5	-	CASMWAAEAFF	TGTGCCAGTATGTGGGCGGCTGAAGCTTTCTTT
TRBJ2-6	TRBD1	TRBV5-1	-	CASSPGTGLTSGANVLTF	TGCGCCAGCAGCCCCGGGACAGGGCTTACCTCTGGGGCCAACGTCCTGACTTTC
TRBJ2-5	-	TRBV4-1	-	CASSQVVAPESETQYF	TGCGCCAGCAGCCAAGTGGTAGCCCCCGAATCAGAGACCCAGTACTTC
TRBJ1-4	TRBD1	TRBV7-9	few	CASSLARTGIEKLFF	TGTGCCAGCAGCTTAGCAAGGACAGGGATCGAAAAACTGTTTTTT
TRBJ2-7	TRBD1	TRBV12-5	-	CASGTGQARSYEQYF	TGTGCTAGTGGTACGGGACAGGCGCGATCCTACGAGCAGTACTTC
TRBJ2-5	TRBD2	TRBV28	-	CASSLRLAGEKTQYF	TGTGCCAGCAGTTTGCGGCTAGCGGGAGAAAAGACCCAGTACTTC
TRBJ1-1	-	TRBV6-1	-	CASSPLVVMNTEAFF	TGTGCCAGCAGCCCGCTGGTTGTAATGAACACTGAAGCTTTCTTT
TRBJ1-2	-	TRBV15	-	CATSRDKEYYLNYGYTF	TGTGCCACCAGCAGGGACAAAGAATACTACCTGAACTATGGCTACACCTTC
TRBJ2-7	-	TRBV6-5	-	CASRETYEQYF	TGTGCCAGCAGGGAGACCTACGAGCAGTACTTC
TRBJ1-4	-	TRBV7-9	once	CASSPHTSEKLFF	TGTGCCAGCAGCCCTCATACTAGTGAAAAACTGTTTTTT
TRBJ2-1	TRBD2	TRBV7-8	-	CASSLGRREPYNEQFF	TGTGCCAGCAGCTTAGGGCGGCGGGAGCCCTACAATGAGCAGTTCTTC
TRBJ1-2	-	TRBV6-1	-	CASSLESPGYTF	TGTGCCAGCAGTCTCGAATCCCCCGGCTACACCTTC
TRBJ1-5	-	TRBV5-4	-	CASSSLRVGLQHF	TGTGCCAGCAGCTCCCTCAGGGTGGGGCTCCAGCATTTT
TRBJ2-3	TRBD2	TRBV10-3	-	CAISEWVAGGPSGDTQYF	TGTGCCATCAGTGAGTGGGTAGCGGGAGGGCCTTCAGGAGATACGCAGTATTTT
TRBJ2-7	TRBD1	TRBV6-5	-	CASSKWTGGGWEQYF	TGTGCCAGCAGTAAATGGACAGGGGGCGGTTGGGAGCAGTACTTC
TRBJ1-5	-	TRBV4-1	-	CASSQYGTGSNQPQHF	TGCGCCAGCAGCCAATACGGTACGGGAAGCAATCAGCCCCAGCATTTT
TRBJ2-1	TRBD2	TRBV5-1	few	CASSLVGREQDEQFF	TGCGCCAGCAGCTTGGTAGGGAGGGAGCAGGATGAGCAGTTCTTC
TRBJ1-3	-	TRBV13	-	CASSPRTRSSGNTIYF	TGTGCCAGCAGCCCTAGGACGAGGAGCTCTGGAAACACCATATATTTT
TRBJ2-7	-	TRBV7-3	-	CASTPGRARYEQYF	TGTGCCAGCACCCCGGGTCGAGCCCGCTACGAGCAGTACTTC
TRBJ1-1	-	TRBV5-1	-	CASSPGGTRNTEAFF	TGCGCCAGCAGCCCTGGTGGCACCCGGAACACTGAAGCTTTCTTT
TRBJ2-5	-	TRBV2	-	CASSVLGEETQYF	TGTGCCAGCAGTGTTCTCGGGGAAGAGACCCAGTACTTC
TRBJ2-6	TRBD1	TRBV6-4	-	CASRPYGTGGSGANVLTF	TGTGCCAGCAGACCCTATGGGACAGGGGGCTCTGGGGCCAACGTCCTGACTTTC